This entry concerns a single T cell receptor beta chain. The data were obtained in a study of shared clonotypes between healthy human individuals. The CDR3 spans 11 residues. V was cut by 10 bases and J by 1 base, with 7 bases left in between. The germline V gene encodes CDR1 MNHNY and CDR2 SVGAGI (reference sequence). Generated by immunoSEQ multiplex PCR, the TCRdb table keeps only in-frame clones and is missing some. Among around 1.4 million clones listed, roughly 98.5% were seen once. What was sequenced was naive CD4+ T cells sorted from blood. Subset indicated: CD45RA+ positively selected. This chain uses TRBV6-6 with TRBJ2-5; D is ambiguous. The clonotype was recovered from a man aged 25-40 years in good health. The CDR3 coding sequence is TGTGCCACAGGTGCCCAAGAGACCCAGTACTTC. Translating it yields CATGAQETQYF.